Below are 28 T cell receptor beta chains sequenced from a single sample in a study of T cells in Graves' hyperthyroidism and ophthalmopathy (dated 2019 in TCRdb). The library came from multiplex PCR. Reads for this sample came from an Illumina HiSeq 2000. The TCR beta CDR3 regions were amplified from RNA transcripts. The TCR CDR3 was subjected to a first round of RT-PCR using the HTBI primer set and the Qiagen OneStep RT-PCR kit. The public sequencing data were trimmed at Q25 with fastp and processed into clonotypes with MiXCR by TCRdb, which kept only in-frame beta chains. Identical CDR3 protein sequences are pooled into one entry, listed with their most common genes and DNA. The sample table shows a few hundred thousand distinct CDR3 sequences, and roughly 25% are seen once. Roughly 70% of the sample belongs to the ten largest clones. Sequenced input: blood. These receptors all come from a man over 45 with Graves' hyperthyroidism.

The V gene is TRBV3-1, the J gene TRBJ2-1; 8 nucleotides match TRBD2. CDR1 LGHDT and CDR2 YNNKEL come from the germline V gene (reference sequence). There are 16 residues in the CDR3. The V and J ends lost 7 bases and 2 bases, in that order; junction bases with no gene match: 10. CDR3 coding DNA: TGTGCCAGCACCGGGGATAGCGGGGATGCCTACAATGAGCAGTTCTTC. As protein: CASTGDSGDAYNEQFF.

The chain couples TRBV9 to TRBJ1-1, with D maybe TRBD1 (5 bases). The length of the CDR3 is 14 residues. Looked up from germline, CDR1 is SGDLS and CDR2 is YYNGEE. V was shortened by 5 bases and J by 1 base, with 12 bases between the two germline ends. The CDR3 coding sequence is TGTGCCAGCAGATCCGACAGTAAGAACACTGAAGCTTTCTTT. Its translation: CASRSDSKNTEAFF.

The J gene is TRBJ2-3, the V gene TRBV13; 9 nucleotides match TRBD2. The length of the CDR3 is 16 residues. CDR1 and CDR2 (germline): PRHDT, FYEKMQ (reference sequence). The V segment lost 3 bases and the J segment 6 bases; nucleotides outside the gene matches: 10. The CDR3: CASSLSGLALGDTQYF. CDR3 DNA: TGTGCCAGCAGCTTGTCGGGACTAGCCCTAGGGGATACGCAGTATTTT.

J is TRBJ2-2 and V is TRBV29-1, with D maybe TRBD1 (6 bases). This CDR3 has 14 amino acids. Germline-derived CDR1 and CDR2 are SQVTM and ANQGSEA. V was pared by 7 bases and J by 2 bases, with 14 bases between. The CDR3 DNA reads TGCAGCGCGGCCCGGACAGAAAACACCGGGGAGCTGTTTTTT. Translation: CSAARTENTGELFF.

This clonotype was seen ten or more times. V gene TRBV27 combines with J gene TRBJ2-3; 7 nucleotides line up with TRBD2. The trim removed 4 bases at V and 0 bases at J, leaving 13 bases unmatched. This CDR3 is 18 amino acids long. Germline V gene sequence: CDR1 MNHEY, CDR2 SMNVEV (reference sequence). CDR3 in amino acids: CASSSLGVAGVSTDTQYF. Written as DNA, the CDR3 is TGTGCCAGCAGTTCCCTTGGGGTAGCGGGCGTTAGCACAGATACGCAGTATTTT.

The chain combines TRBV5-1 with TRBJ2-1; D is tentatively TRBD1 or TRBD2 (5 bases each). CDR3 length: 13 residues. Germline V gene lookup returns CDR1 SGHRS and CDR2 YFSETQ. Trimming pared 4 bases from V and 3 bases from J, leaving 8 bases between. In nucleotides, the CDR3 is TGCGCCAGCAGCGGGACGAACTACAATGAGCAGTTCTTC. Translated: CASSGTNYNEQFF. Together with reference TRBV5-1 and TRBJ2-1, the CDR3 gives the full variable domain: KAGVTQTPRYLIKTRGQQVTLSCSPISGHRSVSWYQQTPGQGLQFLFEYFSETQRNKGNFPGRFSGRQFSNSRSEMNVSTLELGDSALYLCASSGTNYNEQFFGPGTRLTVL.

The V call is TRBV25-1, the J call TRBJ1-1; 7 bases are a match to TRBD1. Trimming at V came to 2 bases and at J to 6 bases, leaving 9 bases not matched to a gene. Germline values: CDR1 MGHDK, CDR2 SYGVNS. The CDR3 covers 15 residues. In DNA form, the CDR3 reads TGTGCCAGCAGTGAAGGTCCAGGGGGATTTCCTGAAGCTTTCTTT. Protein sequence: CASSEGPGGFPEAFF.

The rearrangement links TRBV20-1 to TRBJ2-7; no clear D. Per the germline V gene, CDR1 is DFQATT and CDR2 is SNEGSKA (reference sequence). The CDR3 totals 13 residues. V gave up 0 bases and J gave up 1 base, with 7 bases separating them. CDR3 DNA: TGCAGTGCTAGAGATTTTTTTTCCTACGAGCAGTACTTC. Amino acids: CSARDFFSYEQYF.

This clonotype came up a few times. This sequence joins TRBV5-1 and TRBJ2-2, with D maybe TRBD2 (6 bases). The CDR3 totals 14 residues. V lost 4 bases, J lost 1 base, and 8 bases lay in between. Germline V CDR1 and CDR2: SGHRS, YFSETQ. The CDR3 region has the DNA TGCGCCAGCAGCCAGGGACTGAACACCGGGGAGCTGTTTTTT. Protein: CASSQGLNTGELFF.

Ten or more counts support this clonotype. J is TRBJ2-7 and V is TRBV12-3 or TRBV12-4; D is uncertain. With 6 bases removed from V and 0 bases from J, the gap between germline ends came to 6 bases. The length of the CDR3 is 12 residues. The CDR3 spells CASRSGSYEQYF. CDR3 DNA: TGTGCCAGCAGGTCCGGCTCCTACGAGCAGTACTTC.

This clonotype was counted ten times or more. The rearrangement joins TRBV3-1 to TRBJ1-5; D is uncertain. Germline lookup yields CDR1 LGHDT and CDR2 YNNKEL (reference sequence). V lost 4 bases and J 5 bases, leaving 9 bases between the germline ends. This CDR3 has 13 residues. The CDR3 here is CASSPSPDQPQHF. The CDR3, as DNA: TGTGCCAGCAGCCCCTCCCCAGATCAGCCCCAGCATTTT.

This chain joins TRBV7-3 and TRBJ2-1, with 8 bases identical to TRBD2. Germline CDR1 reads SGHTA; CDR2 reads FQGTGA. The CDR3 consists of 15 residues. J was trimmed by 7 bases and V by 2 bases; bases with no gene match: 7. The DNA for the CDR3 is TGTGCCAGCAGCTTAGATCCAGCGGGAGCGAATGAGCAGTTCTTC. The encoded protein is CASSLDPAGANEQFF.

At least ten counts were recorded for this clonotype. V and J are TRBV6-1 and TRBJ2-7; D might be TRBD1 (6 bases). V lost 5 bases to trimming and J lost 4 bases, with 15 bases between them. This CDR3 is 14 amino acids long. The germline V gene encodes CDR1 MNHNS and CDR2 SASEGT. The CDR3 loop reads CASSPSRDTYEQYF. For the CDR3, the DNA is TGTGCCAGCAGTCCCTCTAGGGACACATACGAGCAGTACTTC.

This chain uses TRBV5-1 with TRBJ1-2; D not resolved. Per germline, CDR1 SGHRS and CDR2 YFSETQ. The CDR3 extends over 15 amino acids. The germline V and J ends were trimmed by 3 bases and 0 bases, with 12 bases remaining between them. This CDR3 is CASSSDGPPNYGYTF. As DNA, the CDR3 is TGCGCCAGCAGCTCTGACGGACCCCCTAACTATGGCTACACCTTC.

This clonotype was seen more than once but under ten times. The genes are TRBV11-2 and TRBJ1-2; D call uncertain. The CDR3 is 13 amino acids. Germline CDR1 SGHAT, CDR2 FQNNGV. V dropped 4 bases and J dropped 8 bases, with 14 bases sitting between them. CDR3 region: CASSSTDIGGYTF. CDR3 bases: TGTGCCAGCAGCTCAACCGACATCGGCGGCTACACCTTC.

The V gene is TRBV6-1, the J gene TRBJ1-2; TRBD1 might be the D (5 bases). Germline CDR1 and CDR2: MNHNS and SASEGT. Trimming stripped 5 bases from V and 0 bases from J, with 13 bases between. The CDR3 is 15 residues long. The CDR3 DNA is TGTGCCAGCAGTACCTTCAGGGCGACTAACTATGGCTACACCTTC. It codes for CASSTFRATNYGYTF.

This chain joins TRBV12-3 or TRBV12-4 and TRBJ2-1; maybe TRBD2 (5 bases). Trimming took off 8 bases at V and 5 bases at J, with 19 bases between the two ends. This CDR3 spans 15 amino acids. The CDR3 coding sequence is TGTGCCAGCCATGACTCTAGCCGGTCCGACAATGAGCAGTTCTTC. Translating gives CASHDSSRSDNEQFF.

The V and J genes are TRBV6-1 and TRBJ1-2; 9 bases are shared with TRBD1. Per germline, CDR1 MNHNS and CDR2 SASEGT. V dropped 6 bases and J dropped 7; count of bases not matched to a gene: 6. The CDR3 runs to 13 residues. This CDR3 reads CASSPTGGSGYTF. CDR3 bases: TGTGCCAGCAGCCCTACAGGGGGCTCTGGCTACACCTTC.

The chain recombines TRBV7-2 with TRBJ1-4; D unclear. The CDR3 contains 16 residues. V gave up 3 bases and J gave up 8 bases, with 19 bases separating them. The germline CDR1 and CDR2 sequences are SGHTA and FQGNSA. The DNA for the CDR3 is TGTGCCAGCAGCTTTTCGCTGAGAGGCTCGAACGAAAAACTGTTTTTT. The encoded protein is CASSFSLRGSNEKLFF.

This clonotype was seen a few times. This chain joins TRBV7-9 and TRBJ2-1; 8 positions agree with TRBD2. CDR3 size: 17 residues. The germline CDR1 and CDR2 sequences are SEHNR and FQNEAQ (reference sequence). The trim removed 1 base at V and 0 bases at J, leaving 5 bases unmatched. The CDR3 region is CASSLGNSGSSYNEQFF. DNA for the CDR3: TGTGCCAGCAGCTTAGGGAACAGCGGGAGCTCCTACAATGAGCAGTTCTTC. The full variable domain, rest sourced from reference TRBV7-9 and TRBJ2-1, is DTGVSQNPRHKITKRGQNVTFRCDPISEHNRLYWYRQTLGQGPEFLTYFQNEAQLEKSRLLSDRFSAERPKGSFSTLEIQRTEQGDSAMYLCASSLGNSGSSYNEQFFGPGTRLTVL.

This clonotype was recorded only once. The chain recombines TRBV6-1 with TRBJ2-5; D is unclear. The CDR3 contains 13 residues. V was trimmed by 2 bases and J by 4 bases, leaving 8 bases between them. Per the germline V gene, CDR1 is MNHNS and CDR2 is SASEGT. CDR3 protein: CASSEIPRETQYF. DNA for the CDR3: TGTGCCAGCAGTGAAATTCCGAGAGAGACCCAGTACTTC.

This clonotype occurred a few times. This rearrangement joins TRBV29-1 to TRBJ2-1; TRBD2 matches at 9 bases. Losses at the gene ends were 4 bases for V and 7 bases for J; bases not matched to a gene: 8. Germline V gene lookup returns CDR1 SQVTM and CDR2 ANQGSEA. This CDR3 is built from 14 residues. This chain's CDR3 is CSVGREGIRNEQFF. DNA of the CDR3: TGCAGCGTTGGGCGGGAGGGCATTAGGAATGAGCAGTTCTTC.

The chain recombines TRBV20-1 with TRBJ2-3; perhaps TRBD1 as D (6 bases). This CDR3 comprises 14 residues. V was clipped by 5 bases and J by 3 bases, with 15 bases between them. Germline CDR1 and CDR2: DFQATT and SNEGSKA (reference sequence). CDR3 bases: TGCAGTGCTCAACAGGGAATCAGGACAGATACGCAGTATTTT. Translated: CSAQQGIRTDTQYF.

In this sample, this clonotype turned up a few times. V and J are TRBV10-3 and TRBJ1-4; unclear D gene. Trimming stripped 5 bases from V and 5 bases from J, with 12 bases between. Germline CDR1 and CDR2: ENHRY and SYGVKD. The CDR3 runs to 14 residues. In nucleotides, the CDR3 is TGTGCCATCAGTTCCTCAGTGGCCAATGAAAAACTGTTTTTT. Amino acids: CAISSSVANEKLFF.

This clonotype was observed a handful of times. The chain carries TRBV7-2 and TRBJ2-1; tentatively, D is TRBD1 (6 bases). This CDR3 comprises 15 residues. V lost 5 bases and J 0 bases, leaving 11 bases between the germline ends. Germline-derived CDR1 and CDR2 are SGHTA and FQGNSA. Here the CDR3 DNA reads TGTGCCAGCAGCCCTACAGGGCCCTCCTACAATGAGCAGTTCTTC. This translates into CASSPTGPSYNEQFF.

V usage is TRBV24-1 and J usage is TRBJ2-1; tentatively, D is TRBD2 (7 bases). This CDR3 has 16 amino acids. Germline V gene data show CDR1 as KGHDR and CDR2 as SFDVKD. Trimming shortened V by 3 bases and J by 5 bases, and 16 bases separated the two germline ends. The CDR3 nucleotides read TGTGCCACCAGTGATCTGAAGGGGGAGGGCGACAATGAGCAGTTCTTC. This sequence encodes CATSDLKGEGDNEQFF.

This clonotype came up many times. The chain recombines TRBV28 with TRBJ2-7; TRBD2 aligns across 10 bases. The CDR3 extends over 14 amino acids. V trimming: 8 bases; J trimming: 3 bases; junction bases outside the gene matches: 7. CDR1 and CDR2 from the germline V gene are MDHEN and SYDVKM. The CDR3: CASRSSGSHYEQYF. The CDR3 nucleotides read TGTGCCAGCCGCTCTAGCGGGAGTCACTACGAGCAGTACTTC.

This clonotype was detected a few times. V gene TRBV20-1 combines with J gene TRBJ1-5, with TRBD1 matching 8 bases. V was pared by 3 bases and J by 6 bases, with 7 bases of the junction left unmatched. CDR1 DFQATT and CDR2 SNEGSKA come from the germline V gene (reference sequence). The CDR3 is 14 residues long. CDR3 nucleotide sequence: TGCAGTGCTAGTGGACAGGGAACCTCTCAGCCCCAGCATTTT. Translation: CSASGQGTSQPQHF.